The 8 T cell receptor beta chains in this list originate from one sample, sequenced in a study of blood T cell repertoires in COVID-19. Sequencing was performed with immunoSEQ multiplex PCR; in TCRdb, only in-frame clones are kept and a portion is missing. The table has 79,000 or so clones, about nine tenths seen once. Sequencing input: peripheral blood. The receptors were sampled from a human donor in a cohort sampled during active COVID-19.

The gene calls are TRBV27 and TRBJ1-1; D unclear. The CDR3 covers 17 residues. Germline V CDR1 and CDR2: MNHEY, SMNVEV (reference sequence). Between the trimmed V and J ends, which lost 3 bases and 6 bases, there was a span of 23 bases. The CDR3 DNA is TGTGCCAGCAGTTTCAGTCACCTAGTCGGTGGGTCACCTGAAGCTTTCTTT. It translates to CASSFSHLVGGSPEAFF.

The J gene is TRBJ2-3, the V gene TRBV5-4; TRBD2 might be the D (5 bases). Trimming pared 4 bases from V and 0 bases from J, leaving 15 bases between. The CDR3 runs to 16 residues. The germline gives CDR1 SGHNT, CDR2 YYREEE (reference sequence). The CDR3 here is CASSPRGGWSTDTQYF. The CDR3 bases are TGTGCCAGCAGCCCCCGGGGTGGGTGGAGCACAGATACGCAGTATTTT.

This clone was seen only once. The CDR3 loop reads CASSSFGTSGTEAFF. In DNA, the CDR3 is TGTGCCAGCAGTTCCTTCGGGACTTCGGGCACTGAAGCTTTCTTT. The chain has TRBV6-5 and TRBJ1-1; possibly TRBD1 for D (5 bases). The CDR3 extends over 15 amino acids. Germline-derived CDR1 and CDR2 are MNHEY and SVGAGI. Deletions cut 4 bases from V and 4 bases from J, with 16 bases between.

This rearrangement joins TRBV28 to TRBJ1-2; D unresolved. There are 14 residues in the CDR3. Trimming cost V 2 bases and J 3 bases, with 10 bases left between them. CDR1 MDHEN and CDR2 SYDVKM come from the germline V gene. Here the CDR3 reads CASSLTRSDYGYTF. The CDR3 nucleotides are TGTGCCAGCAGTTTAACTAGGTCAGACTATGGCTACACCTTC.

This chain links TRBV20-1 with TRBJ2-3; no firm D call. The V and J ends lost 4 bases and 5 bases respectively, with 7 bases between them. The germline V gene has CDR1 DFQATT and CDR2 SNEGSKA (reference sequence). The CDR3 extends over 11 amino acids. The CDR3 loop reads CSAILRDTQYF. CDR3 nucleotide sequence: TGCAGTGCTATCCTGAGAGATACGCAGTATTTT.

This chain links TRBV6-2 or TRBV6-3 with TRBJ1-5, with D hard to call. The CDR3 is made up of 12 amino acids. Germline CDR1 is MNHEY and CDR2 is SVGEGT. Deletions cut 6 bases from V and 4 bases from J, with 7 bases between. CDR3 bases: TGTGCCAGCAGCCAGCCTAATCAGCCCCAGCATTTT. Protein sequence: CASSQPNQPQHF.

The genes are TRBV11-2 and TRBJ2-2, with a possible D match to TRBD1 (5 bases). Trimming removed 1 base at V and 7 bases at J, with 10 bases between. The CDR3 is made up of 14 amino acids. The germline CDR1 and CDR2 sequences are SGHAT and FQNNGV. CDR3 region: CASSLATVGGELFF. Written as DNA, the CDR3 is TGTGCCAGCAGCTTAGCGACAGTTGGCGGGGAGCTGTTTTTT.

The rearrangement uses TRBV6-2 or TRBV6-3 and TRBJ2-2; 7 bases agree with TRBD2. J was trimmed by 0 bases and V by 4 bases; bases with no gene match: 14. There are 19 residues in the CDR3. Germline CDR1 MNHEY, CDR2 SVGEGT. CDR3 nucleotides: TGTGCCAGCAGTTTCCGGGACGGGGGACTATCCCCGAACACCGGGGAGCTGTTTTTT. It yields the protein CASSFRDGGLSPNTGELFF.